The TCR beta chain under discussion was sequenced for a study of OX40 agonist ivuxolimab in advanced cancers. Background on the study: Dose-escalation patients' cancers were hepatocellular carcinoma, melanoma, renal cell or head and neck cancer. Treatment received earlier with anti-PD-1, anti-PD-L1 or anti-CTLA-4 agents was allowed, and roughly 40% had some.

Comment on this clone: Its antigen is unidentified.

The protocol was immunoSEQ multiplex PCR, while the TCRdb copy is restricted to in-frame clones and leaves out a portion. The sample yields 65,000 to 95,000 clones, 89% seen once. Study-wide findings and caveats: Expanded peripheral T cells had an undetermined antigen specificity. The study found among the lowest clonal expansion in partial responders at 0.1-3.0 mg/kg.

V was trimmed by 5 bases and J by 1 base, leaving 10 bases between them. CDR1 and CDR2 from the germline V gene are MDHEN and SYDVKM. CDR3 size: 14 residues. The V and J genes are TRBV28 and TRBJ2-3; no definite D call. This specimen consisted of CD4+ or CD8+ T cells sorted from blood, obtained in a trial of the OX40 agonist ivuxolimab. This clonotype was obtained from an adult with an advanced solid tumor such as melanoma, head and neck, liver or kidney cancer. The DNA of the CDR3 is TGTGCCAGCAGTCGAGATACGGGCACAGATACGCAGTATTTT. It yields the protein CASSRDTGTDTQYF. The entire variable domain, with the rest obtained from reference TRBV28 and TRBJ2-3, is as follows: DVKVTQSSRYLVKRTGEKVFLECVQDMDHENMFWYRQDPGLGLRLIYFSYDVKMKEKGDIPEGYSVSREKKERFSLILESASTNQTSMYLCASSRDTGTDTQYFGPGTRLTVL.